This T cell receptor (beta chain) was documented in a study of shared clonotypes between healthy human individuals. Study context: Donors were two women and a few men aged 18 to 49. Findings and caveats of the study: On the whole, naive subsets had larger estimated richness than memory subsets had. The study found roughly 5% of naive CD4 clonotypes shared across four donors.

Sequencing was performed with immunoSEQ multiplex PCR; in TCRdb, only in-frame clones are kept and a portion is missing. Of about 590,000 clones listed, around 95% were seen once; the top ten hold over 0.09%. As defined, naive CD8 cells were CD45RO-negative and positively selected for CCR7, with terminally differentiated effector memory CD45RA+ cells excluded. A remark on this clone: What it binds is not known.

Germline CDR1 LNHNV, CDR2 YYDKDF (reference sequence). Trimming removed 5 bases from V and 5 bases from J; junction bases left unmatched: 9. This CDR3 region has 16 residues. The TCR sequence derives from a young woman in good health. Sequenced material: naive CD8+ T cells sorted from blood. The gene calls are TRBV15 and TRBJ2-1; 10 bases are a match to TRBD2. CDR3 protein: CATSPTGTSVDNEQFF. The CDR3 DNA reads as TGTGCCACCAGCCCTACGGGGACTAGCGTAGACAATGAGCAGTTCTTC.